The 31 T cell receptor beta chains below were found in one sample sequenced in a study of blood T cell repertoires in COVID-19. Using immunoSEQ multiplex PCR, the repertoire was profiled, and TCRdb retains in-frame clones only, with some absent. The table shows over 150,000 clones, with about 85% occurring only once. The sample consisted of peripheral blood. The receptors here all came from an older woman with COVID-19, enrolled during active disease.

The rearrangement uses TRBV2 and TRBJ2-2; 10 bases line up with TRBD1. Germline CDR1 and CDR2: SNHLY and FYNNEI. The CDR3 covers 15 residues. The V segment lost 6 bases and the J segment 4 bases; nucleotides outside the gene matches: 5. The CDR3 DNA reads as TGTGCCAGCAGGCGGACAGGGGGGTCCACCGGGGAGCTGTTTTTT. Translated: CASRRTGGSTGELFF. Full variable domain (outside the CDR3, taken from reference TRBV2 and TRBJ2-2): EPEVTQTPSHQVTQMGQEVILRCVPISNHLYFYWYRQILGQKVEFLVSFYNNEISEKSEIFDDQFSVERPDGSNFTLKIRSTKLEDSAMYFCASRRTGGSTGELFFGEGSRLTVL.

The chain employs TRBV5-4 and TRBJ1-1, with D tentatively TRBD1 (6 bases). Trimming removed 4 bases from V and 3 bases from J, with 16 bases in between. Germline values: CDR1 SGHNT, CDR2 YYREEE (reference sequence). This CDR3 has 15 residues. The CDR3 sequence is CASSQANRVDTEAFF. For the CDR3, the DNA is TGTGCCAGCAGCCAGGCGAACAGGGTCGACACTGAAGCTTTCTTT. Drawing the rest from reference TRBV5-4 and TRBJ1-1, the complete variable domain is ETGVTQSPTHLIKTRGQQVTLRCSSQSGHNTVSWYQQALGQGPQFIFQYYREEENGRGNFPPRFSGLQFPNYSSELNVNALELDDSALYLCASSQANRVDTEAFFGQGTRLTVV.

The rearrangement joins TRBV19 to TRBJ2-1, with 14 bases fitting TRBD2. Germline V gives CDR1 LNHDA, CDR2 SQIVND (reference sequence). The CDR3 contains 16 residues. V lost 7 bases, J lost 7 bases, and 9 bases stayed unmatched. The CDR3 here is CASIGGLAGEDNEQFF. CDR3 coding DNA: TGTGCCAGTATCGGGGGACTAGCGGGAGAAGATAATGAGCAGTTCTTC.

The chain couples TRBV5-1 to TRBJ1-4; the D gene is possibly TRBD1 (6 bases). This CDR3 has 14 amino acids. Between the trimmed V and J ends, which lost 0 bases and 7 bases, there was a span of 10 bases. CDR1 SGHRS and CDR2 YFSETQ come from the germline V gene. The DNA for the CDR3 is TGCGCCAGCAGCTTGGACAGGGTTGCTGAAAAACTGTTTTTT. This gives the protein CASSLDRVAEKLFF.

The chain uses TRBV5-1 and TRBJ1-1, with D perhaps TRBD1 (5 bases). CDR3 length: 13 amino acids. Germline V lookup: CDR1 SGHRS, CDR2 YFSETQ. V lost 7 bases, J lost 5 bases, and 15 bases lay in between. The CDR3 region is CASSYGGGTEAFF. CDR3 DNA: TGCGCCAGCTCCTACGGGGGGGGGACTGAAGCTTTCTTT. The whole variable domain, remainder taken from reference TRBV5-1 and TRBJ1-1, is KAGVTQTPRYLIKTRGQQVTLSCSPISGHRSVSWYQQTPGQGLQFLFEYFSETQRNKGNFPGRFSGRQFSNSRSEMNVSTLELGDSALYLCASSYGGGTEAFFGQGTRLTVV.

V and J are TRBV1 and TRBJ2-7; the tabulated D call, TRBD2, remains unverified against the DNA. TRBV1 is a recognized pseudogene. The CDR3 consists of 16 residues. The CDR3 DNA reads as TGCACCAGCGGCGGGGGGGCGGGCCTTTATTCCTACGAGCAGTACTTC. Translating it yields CTSGGGAGLYSYEQYF.

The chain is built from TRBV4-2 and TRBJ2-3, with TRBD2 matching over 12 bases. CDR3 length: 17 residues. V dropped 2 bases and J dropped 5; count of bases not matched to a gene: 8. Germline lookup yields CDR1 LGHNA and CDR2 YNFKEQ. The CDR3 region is CASSQPSGRATGDTQYF. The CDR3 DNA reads TGTGCCAGCAGCCAACCTAGCGGGAGGGCCACTGGAGATACGCAGTATTTT.

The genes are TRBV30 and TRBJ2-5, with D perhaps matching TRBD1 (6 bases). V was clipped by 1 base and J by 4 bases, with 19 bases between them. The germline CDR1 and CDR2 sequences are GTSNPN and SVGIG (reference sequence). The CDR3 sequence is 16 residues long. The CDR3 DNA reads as TGTGCCTGGAGTGGCTCCGGGACAACCTCCGGAGAGACCCAGTACTTC. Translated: CAWSGSGTTSGETQYF. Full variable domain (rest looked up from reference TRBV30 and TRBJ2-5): SQTIHQWPATLVQPVGSPLSLECTVEGTSNPNLYWYRQAAGRGLQLLFYSVGIGQISSEVPQNLSASRPQDRQFILSSKKLLLSDSGFYLCAWSGSGTTSGETQYFGPGTRLLVL.

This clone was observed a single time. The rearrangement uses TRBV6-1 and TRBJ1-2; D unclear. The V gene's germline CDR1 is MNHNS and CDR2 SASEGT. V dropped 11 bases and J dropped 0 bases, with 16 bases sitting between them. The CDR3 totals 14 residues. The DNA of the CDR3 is TGTGCCTCTATATCGCTTCTCCCTAACTATGGCTACACCTTC. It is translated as CASISLLPNYGYTF.

CDR3: CASRPGGGYGYTF. The DNA of the CDR3 is TGTGCCAGCAGACCCGGGGGGGGATATGGCTACACCTTC. The rearrangement uses TRBV6-5 and TRBJ1-2, with D perhaps TRBD1 (5 bases). The CDR3 totals 13 residues. The V end was cut by 6 bases, the J end by 5 bases, with 13 bases between. CDR1 is MNHEY and CDR2 is SVGAGI in the germline V gene.

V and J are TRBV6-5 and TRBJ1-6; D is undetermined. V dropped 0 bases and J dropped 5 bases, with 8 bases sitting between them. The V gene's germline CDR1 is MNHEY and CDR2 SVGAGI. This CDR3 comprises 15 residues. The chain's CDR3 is CASSYSRGNNSPLHF. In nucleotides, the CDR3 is TGTGCCAGCAGTTACTCCCGAGGGAATAATTCACCCCTCCACTTT.

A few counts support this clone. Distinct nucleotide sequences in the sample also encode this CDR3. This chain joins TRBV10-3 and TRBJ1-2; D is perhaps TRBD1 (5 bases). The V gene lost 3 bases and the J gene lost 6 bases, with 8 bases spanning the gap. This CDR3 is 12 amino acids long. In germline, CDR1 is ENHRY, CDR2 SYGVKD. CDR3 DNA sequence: TGTGCCATCAGTGATGCAGGGAATGGCTACACCTTC. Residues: CAISDAGNGYTF.

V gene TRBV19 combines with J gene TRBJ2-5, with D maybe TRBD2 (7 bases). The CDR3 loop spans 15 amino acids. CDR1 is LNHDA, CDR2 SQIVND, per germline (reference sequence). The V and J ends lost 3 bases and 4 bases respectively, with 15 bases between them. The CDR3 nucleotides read TGTGCCAGTAGTATTTCCGGGGGGCTAGCAGAGACCCAGTACTTC. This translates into CASSISGGLAETQYF.

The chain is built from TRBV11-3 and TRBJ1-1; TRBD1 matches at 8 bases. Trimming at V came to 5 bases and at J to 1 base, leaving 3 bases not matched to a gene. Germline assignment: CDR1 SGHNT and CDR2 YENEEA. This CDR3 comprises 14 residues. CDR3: CASSPGQANTEAFF. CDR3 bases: TGTGCCAGCAGCCCGGGACAGGCGAACACTGAAGCTTTCTTT.

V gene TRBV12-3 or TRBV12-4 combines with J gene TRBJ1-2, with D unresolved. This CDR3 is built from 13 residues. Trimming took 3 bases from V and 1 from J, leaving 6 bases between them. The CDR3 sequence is CASSFRNNYGYTF. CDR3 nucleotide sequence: TGTGCCAGCAGTTTCAGAAATAACTATGGCTACACCTTC.

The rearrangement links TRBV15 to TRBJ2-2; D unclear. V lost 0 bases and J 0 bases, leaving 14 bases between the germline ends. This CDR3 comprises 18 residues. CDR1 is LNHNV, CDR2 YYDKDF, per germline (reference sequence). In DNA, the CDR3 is TGTGCCACCAGCAGAGATCTTCTGGGCTTCGCGAACACCGGGGAGCTGTTTTTT. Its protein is CATSRDLLGFANTGELFF.

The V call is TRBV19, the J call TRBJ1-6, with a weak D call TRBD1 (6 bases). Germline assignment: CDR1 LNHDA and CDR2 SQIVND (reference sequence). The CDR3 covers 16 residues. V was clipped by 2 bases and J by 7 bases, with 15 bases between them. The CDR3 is CASSIKRDIENSPLHF. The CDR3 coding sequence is TGTGCCAGTAGTATAAAAAGGGACATTGAGAATTCACCCCTCCACTTT.

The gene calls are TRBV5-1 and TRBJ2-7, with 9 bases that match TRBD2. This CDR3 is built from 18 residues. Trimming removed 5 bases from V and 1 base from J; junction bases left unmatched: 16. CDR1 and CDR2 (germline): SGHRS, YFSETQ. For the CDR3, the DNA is TGCGCCAGCAGTAATCCCAGTGGCGGGAGGGGAGGATCCTACGAGCAGTACTTC. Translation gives CASSNPSGGRGGSYEQYF.

The CDR3 region has the DNA TGCGCCAGCAGCCGAGGACAGAACACTGAAGCTTTCTTT. It yields the protein CASSRGQNTEAFF. This chain links TRBV5-1 with TRBJ1-1, with TRBD1 as a possible D gene (5 bases). The CDR3 contains 13 residues. Per germline, CDR1 SGHRS and CDR2 YFSETQ. With 4 bases removed from V and 1 base from J, the gap between germline ends came to 8 bases. The full variable domain, its missing parts supplied by reference TRBV5-1 and TRBJ1-1, is KAGVTQTPRYLIKTRGQQVTLSCSPISGHRSVSWYQQTPGQGLQFLFEYFSETQRNKGNFPGRFSGRQFSNSRSEMNVSTLELGDSALYLCASSRGQNTEAFFGQGTRLTVV.

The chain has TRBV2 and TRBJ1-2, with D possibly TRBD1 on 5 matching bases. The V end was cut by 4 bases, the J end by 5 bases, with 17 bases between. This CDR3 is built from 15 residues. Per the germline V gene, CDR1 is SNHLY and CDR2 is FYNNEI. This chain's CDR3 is CASSVEGRDLYGYTF. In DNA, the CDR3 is TGTGCCAGCAGTGTCGAAGGGCGGGACCTTTATGGCTACACCTTC.

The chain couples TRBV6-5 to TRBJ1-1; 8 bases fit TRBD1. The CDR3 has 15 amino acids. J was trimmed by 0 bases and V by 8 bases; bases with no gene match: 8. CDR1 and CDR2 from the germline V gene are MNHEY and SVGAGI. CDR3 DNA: TGTGCCAGCTCTGACAGGGGATATATGAACACTGAAGCTTTCTTT. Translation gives CASSDRGYMNTEAFF.

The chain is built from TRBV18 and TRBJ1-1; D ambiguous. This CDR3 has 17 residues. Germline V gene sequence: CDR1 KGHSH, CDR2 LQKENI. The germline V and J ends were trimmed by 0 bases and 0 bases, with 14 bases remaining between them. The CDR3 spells CASSPPSGRRLNTEAFF. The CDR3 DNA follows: TGTGCCAGCTCACCACCCTCGGGGAGGCGGTTGAACACTGAAGCTTTCTTT.

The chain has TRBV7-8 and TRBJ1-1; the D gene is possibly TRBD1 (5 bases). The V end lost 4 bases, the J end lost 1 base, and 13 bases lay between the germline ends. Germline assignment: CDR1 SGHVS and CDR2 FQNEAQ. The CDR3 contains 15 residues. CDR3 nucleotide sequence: TGTGCCAGCAGCTCCACTAATACAGGGAACACTGAAGCTTTCTTT. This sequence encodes CASSSTNTGNTEAFF.

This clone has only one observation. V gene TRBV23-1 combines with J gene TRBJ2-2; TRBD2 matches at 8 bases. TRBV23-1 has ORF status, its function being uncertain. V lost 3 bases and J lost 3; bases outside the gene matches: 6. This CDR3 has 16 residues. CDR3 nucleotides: TGCGCCAGCAGTCACCTTCGAGCGGGGGACACCGGGGAGCTGTTTTTT. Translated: CASSHLRAGDTGELFF.

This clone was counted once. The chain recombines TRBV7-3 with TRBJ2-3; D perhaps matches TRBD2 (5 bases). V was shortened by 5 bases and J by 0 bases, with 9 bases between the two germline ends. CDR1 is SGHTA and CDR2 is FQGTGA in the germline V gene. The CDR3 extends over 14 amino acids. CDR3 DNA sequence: TGTGCCAGCAGCATCGACTACAGCACAGATACGCAGTATTTT. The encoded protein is CASSIDYSTDTQYF.

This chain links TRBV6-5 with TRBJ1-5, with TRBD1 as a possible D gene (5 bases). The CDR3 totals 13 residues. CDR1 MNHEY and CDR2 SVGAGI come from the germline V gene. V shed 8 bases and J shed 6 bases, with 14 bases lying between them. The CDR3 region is CASSRGGTQPQHF. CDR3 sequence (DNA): TGTGCCAGCTCACGCGGGGGGACTCAGCCCCAGCATTTT.

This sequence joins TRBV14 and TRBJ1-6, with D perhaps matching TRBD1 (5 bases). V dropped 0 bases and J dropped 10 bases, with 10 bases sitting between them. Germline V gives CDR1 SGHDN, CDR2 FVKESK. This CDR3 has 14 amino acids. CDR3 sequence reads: CASSQEVRGSPLHF. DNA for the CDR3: TGTGCCAGCAGCCAAGAAGTGCGGGGCTCACCCCTCCACTTT.

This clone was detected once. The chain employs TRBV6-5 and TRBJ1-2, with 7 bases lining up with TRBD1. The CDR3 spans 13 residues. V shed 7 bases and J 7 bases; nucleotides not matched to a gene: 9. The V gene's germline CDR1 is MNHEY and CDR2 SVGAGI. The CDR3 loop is CASTGTGDSGYTF. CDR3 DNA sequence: TGTGCCAGCACCGGAACAGGGGATAGTGGCTACACCTTC.

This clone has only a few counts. CDR3 sequence reads: CASTKKNREESYGYTF. The CDR3 region has the DNA TGCGCCAGCACCAAAAAAAACAGGGAAGAAAGCTATGGCTACACCTTC. The gene calls are TRBV10-1 and TRBJ1-2; possibly TRBD1 for D (6 bases). The CDR3 contains 16 residues. Germline V lookup: CDR1 WNHNN, CDR2 SYGVQD (reference sequence). Trimming took 7 bases from V and 4 from J, leaving 22 bases between them.

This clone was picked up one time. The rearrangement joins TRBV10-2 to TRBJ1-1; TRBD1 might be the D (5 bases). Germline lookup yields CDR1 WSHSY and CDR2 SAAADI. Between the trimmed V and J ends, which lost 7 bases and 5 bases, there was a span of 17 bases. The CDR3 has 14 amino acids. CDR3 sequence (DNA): TGCGCCAGCACCCTGAACGGGGGTAGGACTGAAGCTTTCTTT. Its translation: CASTLNGGRTEAFF.

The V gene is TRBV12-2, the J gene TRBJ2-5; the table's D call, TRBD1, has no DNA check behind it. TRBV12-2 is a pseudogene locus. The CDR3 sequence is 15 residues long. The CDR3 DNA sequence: TGTGCAAGTCGCTTAGTGGGACAGGGGGGAGAGACCCAGTACTTC. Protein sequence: CASRLVGQGGETQYF.